This entry lists 9 T cell receptor beta chains sequenced from one sample in a study of T cells in Graves' hyperthyroidism and ophthalmopathy (dated by TCRdb to between 2018 and 2021). The library was produced with multiplex PCR. TCRdb lists the instrument as Illumina HiSeq 2000. TCR beta CDR3 regions were amplified from RNA transcripts. For the first round of RT-PCR on the TCR CDR3, the HTBI primer set was used together with the Qiagen OneStep RT-PCR kit. The public reads were reanalyzed by TCRdb: fastp trimming at Q25, MiXCR alignment, in-frame beta chains only. Identical CDR3 protein sequences are pooled into one entry, listed with their most common genes and DNA. The sample contains about 290,000 distinct CDR3 sequences, 10% to 15% of them found a single time. The ten largest clones add up to about 8% of the sample. Sequenced sample: blood. The receptors originated from a woman in her twenties or thirties with Graves' hyperthyroidism that later progressed to Graves' ophthalmopathy.

This clonotype was detected many times. The chain carries TRBV20-1 and TRBJ2-1; D call uncertain. The germline CDR1 and CDR2 sequences are DFQATT and SNEGSKA (reference sequence). The CDR3 runs 13 residues. Trimming left V 5 bases short and J 5 bases short, with 13 bases between. In nucleotides, the CDR3 is TGCAGTGCTCTACCCTTCCGTGACAATGAGCAGTTCTTC. Its protein is CSALPFRDNEQFF.

There are many counts of this clonotype. V and J are TRBV30 and TRBJ2-7, with a tentative D call TRBD2 (6 bases). CDR1 and CDR2 from the germline V gene are GTSNPN and SVGIG (reference sequence). Between the trimmed V and J ends, which lost 5 bases and 0 bases, there was a span of 8 bases. The CDR3 has 12 amino acids. This chain's CDR3 is CAWSGVSYEQYF. DNA for the CDR3: TGTGCCTGGTCGGGAGTCTCCTACGAGCAGTACTTC.

This clonotype was counted between two and nine times. The junction departs from germline at one end; a sequencing error may be responsible. The chain uses TRBV27 and TRBJ2-1, with D unresolved. CDR1 and CDR2 from the germline V gene are MNHEY and SMNVEV (reference sequence). This CDR3 comprises 12 residues. CDR3 bases: TGTGCCAGCACTACCGCCTACAATGAGCAGCTCTTC. It yields the protein CASTTAYNEQLF.

Many counts were recorded for this clonotype. This chain joins TRBV6-2 or TRBV6-3 and TRBJ1-5; tentatively, D is TRBD1 (6 bases). Trimming took off 6 bases at V and 7 bases at J, with 13 bases between the two ends. The CDR3 totals 13 residues. Germline V gives CDR1 MNHEY, CDR2 SVGEGT. The CDR3 bases are TGTGCCAGCAGCGACAGGAAAAAGCAGCCCCAGCATTTT. This translates into CASSDRKKQPQHF.

This clonotype was seen repeatedly, ten times or more. V gene TRBV7-2 combines with J gene TRBJ2-7; 11 nucleotides line up with TRBD2. J lost 2 bases, V lost 4 bases, and 4 bases had no gene match. The CDR3 extends over 15 amino acids. Looked up from germline, CDR1 is SGHTA and CDR2 is FQGNSA. This chain's CDR3 is CASSYTSGSPYEQYF. The CDR3 DNA reads TGTGCCAGCAGCTATACTAGCGGGAGTCCCTACGAGCAGTACTTC. The full variable domain, completed using reference TRBV7-2 and TRBJ2-7, is GAGVSQSPSNKVTEKGKDVELRCDPISGHTALYWYRQSLGQGLEFLIYFQGNSAPDKSGLPSDRFSAERTGGSVSTLTIQRTQQEDSAVYLCASSYTSGSPYEQYFGPGTRLTVT.

This clonotype was counted ten times or more. The chain has TRBV20-1 and TRBJ2-4; TRBD1 matches at 8 bases. Germline CDR1 reads DFQATT; CDR2 reads SNEGSKA (reference sequence). This CDR3 has 15 residues. CDR3 sequence reads: CTHGPQGAGEDIQYF. The CDR3 nucleotides read TGCACCCACGGCCCGCAGGGGGCGGGCGAGGACATTCAGTACTTC.

This clonotype was recorded at least ten times. J is TRBJ2-2 and V is TRBV28; the D gene could be TRBD1 or TRBD2 (6 bases each). This CDR3 is built from 19 residues. Deletions cut 10 bases from V and 0 bases from J, with 27 bases between. The germline V gene has CDR1 MDHEN and CDR2 SYDVKM. The CDR3 loop reads CAIFLRDNLYPTNTGELFF. DNA of the CDR3: TGTGCCATCTTTCTGCGGGACAACCTATACCCTACGAACACCGGGGAGCTGTTTTTT. The whole variable domain, filled in from reference TRBV28 and TRBJ2-2, reads DVKVTQSSRYLVKRTGEKVFLECVQDMDHENMFWYRQDPGLGLRLIYFSYDVKMKEKGDIPEGYSVSREKKERFSLILESASTNQTSMYLCAIFLRDNLYPTNTGELFFGEGSRLTVL.

This clonotype was found a few times. No DNA is shown, since the ends of the CDR3 on it are uncertain; the CDR3 is the one TCRdb lists. The chain has TRBV20-1 and TRBJ2-1; the listed D gene, TRBD2, was not tested against the DNA. Termini included, the CDR3 measures 11 amino acids. In germline, CDR1 is DFQATT, CDR2 SNEGSKA (reference sequence). CDR3 sequence: CSARGLSGQFF.

This clonotype has a count of ten or more. The chain carries TRBV20-1 and TRBJ2-4; D is possibly TRBD2 (6 bases). V lost 5 bases and J lost 0, with 14 bases in between. The CDR3 has 15 residues. Germline loops: CDR1 DFQATT, CDR2 SNEGSKA (reference sequence). CDR3 residues: CSAREIGLAKNIQYF. For the CDR3, the DNA is TGCAGTGCTCGGGAGATAGGTTTAGCCAAAAACATTCAGTACTTC.